This record concerns one T cell receptor beta chain sequence. The target antigen is unknown. PCR amplification relied on 60 Vbeta primers (plus 13 Jbeta primers). Here immunoSEQ multiplex PCR was the method, and the copy in TCRdb shows in-frame clones only, minus some. The sample yields around 190,000 clones, over 75% seen once. This sample was included in a study of cytomegalovirus exposure and HLA in healthy donors. Findings of the study overall: Association of 16,951 TCR beta sequences with HLA alleles was found at 0.05 false discovery rate in a later analysis. The authors assumed roughly uniform sequencing depth across donors for presence/absence analyses. Most subjects had HLA-A and HLA-B alleles reportedly predicted accurately by TCR beta sequences.

V lost 1 base and J 0 bases, leaving 7 bases between the germline ends. This CDR3 region has 14 residues. The germline CDR1 and CDR2 sequences are SEHNR and FQNEAQ (reference sequence). Material: PBMCs. The rearrangement links TRBV7-9 to TRBJ2-7; D is ambiguous. The TCR originated in a woman aged 45-60 years in good health and CMV-seronegative. The CDR3 sequence: CASSLVGYSYEQYF. The CDR3 bases are TGTGCCAGCAGCTTAGTCGGTTACTCCTACGAGCAGTACTTC.